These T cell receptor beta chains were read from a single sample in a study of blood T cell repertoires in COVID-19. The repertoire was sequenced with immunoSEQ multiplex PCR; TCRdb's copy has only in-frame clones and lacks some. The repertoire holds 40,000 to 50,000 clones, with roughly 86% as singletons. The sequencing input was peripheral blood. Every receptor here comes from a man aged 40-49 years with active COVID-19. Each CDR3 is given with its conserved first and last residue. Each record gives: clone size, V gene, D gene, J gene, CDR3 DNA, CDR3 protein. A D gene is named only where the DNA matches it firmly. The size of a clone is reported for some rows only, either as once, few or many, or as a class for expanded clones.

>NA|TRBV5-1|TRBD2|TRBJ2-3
TGCGCCAGCAGCTTACCCCGTGCTAGCGGGAGTACAGATACGCAGTATTTT
CASSLPRASGSTDTQYF
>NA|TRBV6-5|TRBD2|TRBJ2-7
TGTGCCAGCAATGGCCCTAGCGGGACCCACGAGCAGTACTTC
CASNGPSGTHEQYF
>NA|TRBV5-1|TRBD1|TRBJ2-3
TGCGCCAGCAGCTTGGGAGGGGGCGAGGGAGATACGCAGTATTTT
CASSLGGGEGDTQYF
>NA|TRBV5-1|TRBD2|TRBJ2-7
TGCGCCAGCAGCCCCGGACTAGCGGGAGCACCCTACGAGCAGTACTTC
CASSPGLAGAPYEQYF
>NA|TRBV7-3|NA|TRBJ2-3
TGTGCCAGCAGCTTAGTCATCGGAGGCGTCCCTAGCACAGATACGCAGTATTTT
CASSLVIGGVPSTDTQYF
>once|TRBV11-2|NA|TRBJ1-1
TGTGCCAGCAGCTTAGAGGTGGGGGGGCTAATGACTGAAGCTTTCTTT
CASSLEVGGLMTEAFF
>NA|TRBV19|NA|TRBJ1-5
TGTGCCAGTAGTCAACCTATGGGGGGTTTGGGCAATCAGCCCCAGCATTTT
CASSQPMGGLGNQPQHF
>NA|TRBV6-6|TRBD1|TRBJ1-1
TGTGCCAGCAGTTACAGGGGGCCTCACACTGAAGCTTTCTTT
CASSYRGPHTEAFF
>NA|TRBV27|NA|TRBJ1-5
TGTGCCAGCAGGCTGAGAACAGGGACCAATCAGCCCCAGCATTTT
CASRLRTGTNQPQHF
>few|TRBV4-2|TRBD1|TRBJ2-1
TGTGCCAGCAACCACCGGACAGGGGACAATGAGCAGTTCTTC
CASNHRTGDNEQFF